A selection of T cell receptor beta chains follows, all from one sample in a study of blood T cell repertoires in COVID-19. Assay used: immunoSEQ multiplex PCR; TCRdb lists only in-frame clones, some missing. The data show more than 95,000 clones, roughly 80% seen once. Sequenced: peripheral blood. These receptor sequences come from a man at least 80 years old with COVID-19, enrolled during active disease. The CDR3 runs from the conserved cysteine through the conserved F or W. A D gene is named only where the DNA matches it firmly. Some rows have no size entry. The others give once, few or many, or a class for an expanded clone.

abundance: NA
d_gene: TRBD2
v_gene: TRBV4-3
j_gene: TRBJ2-7
CDR3nt: TGCGCCAGCAGCCAAGAACCCCCTAGCGGGAGGGCCTACGAGCAGTACTTC
CDR3aa: CASSQEPPSGRAYEQYF

abundance: few
d_gene: TRBD1
v_gene: TRBV28
j_gene: TRBJ1-2
CDR3nt: TGTGCCAGCATCCCGGAGCCCCGACAGGGGGACGGCTATGGCTACACCTTC
CDR3aa: CASIPEPRQGDGYGYTF

abundance: NA
d_gene: NA
v_gene: TRBV12-3/TRBV12-4
j_gene: TRBJ1-5
CDR3nt: TGTGCCAGCACCGGCGGGGACAATCAGCCCCAGCATTTT
CDR3aa: CASTGGDNQPQHF

abundance: NA
d_gene: NA
v_gene: TRBV15
j_gene: TRBJ2-1
CDR3nt: TGTGCCACCAGCGCCCGACTAGGGGGGGATGAGCAGTTCTTC
CDR3aa: CATSARLGGDEQFF

abundance: NA
d_gene: NA
v_gene: TRBV13
j_gene: TRBJ1-6
CDR3nt: TGTGCCAGCAGCTTAGCACAGGGAAACTATAATTCACCCCTCCACTTT
CDR3aa: CASSLAQGNYNSPLHF

abundance: NA
d_gene: NA
v_gene: TRBV7-9
j_gene: TRBJ2-1
CDR3nt: TGTGCCAGCAGCTTAGGGTTGGGCAGGGCGATAAATGAGCAGTTCTTC
CDR3aa: CASSLGLGRAINEQFF

abundance: NA
d_gene: NA
v_gene: TRBV7-8
j_gene: TRBJ2-1
CDR3nt: TGTGCCAGCAGCCTCAATAACAGGGACCTATACAATGAGCAGTTCTTC
CDR3aa: CASSLNNRDLYNEQFF

abundance: NA
d_gene: TRBD1
v_gene: TRBV7-9
j_gene: TRBJ1-6
CDR3nt: TGTGCCAGCAGCCCACAGGGGGTAGATTCACCCCTCCACTTT
CDR3aa: CASSPQGVDSPLHF

abundance: few
d_gene: NA
v_gene: TRBV12-3/TRBV12-4
j_gene: TRBJ1-2
CDR3nt: TGTGCCAGCAGTTTTCGGGGGGGGTATGGCTACACCTTC
CDR3aa: CASSFRGGYGYTF

abundance: NA
d_gene: TRBD1
v_gene: TRBV6-5
j_gene: TRBJ2-7
CDR3nt: TGTGCCAGCAGTTACGAGGACAGGGGAAAGCAGTACTTC
CDR3aa: CASSYEDRGKQYF

abundance: NA
d_gene: TRBD2
v_gene: TRBV19
j_gene: TRBJ2-5
CDR3nt: TGTGCCAGTAGTGTAGGACTAGCGGGAAGTGAGACCCAGTACTTC
CDR3aa: CASSVGLAGSETQYF

abundance: NA
d_gene: NA
v_gene: TRBV6-2/TRBV6-3
j_gene: TRBJ1-5
CDR3nt: TGTGCCAGCAGTTACGGCCTCATCGGAGGGGATAATCAGCCCCAGCATTTT
CDR3aa: CASSYGLIGGDNQPQHF

abundance: NA
d_gene: TRBD1
v_gene: TRBV4-1
j_gene: TRBJ1-4
CDR3nt: TGCGCCAGCAGCCAAGGTGACAGGGTAAACGAAAAACTGTTTTTT
CDR3aa: CASSQGDRVNEKLFF

abundance: few
d_gene: NA
v_gene: TRBV24-1
j_gene: TRBJ2-1
CDR3nt: TGTGCCACCAGTGATCCGGGACTCCACATGGGCCTTGAGCAGTTCTTC
CDR3aa: CATSDPGLHMGLEQFF

abundance: NA
d_gene: TRBD2
v_gene: TRBV29-1
j_gene: TRBJ2-1
CDR3nt: TGCAGCGTTGAGACTAGCGGGGTTTTTTTTTCCTACAATGAGCAGTTCTTC
CDR3aa: CSVETSGVFFSYNEQFF

abundance: NA
d_gene: TRBD2
v_gene: TRBV5-4
j_gene: TRBJ2-7
CDR3nt: TGTGCCAGCAGCTTGGGGAGCGGGAGATCATACGAGCAGTACTTC
CDR3aa: CASSLGSGRSYEQYF

abundance: NA
d_gene: NA
v_gene: TRBV7-9
j_gene: TRBJ2-1
CDR3nt: TGTGCCAGCAGCTTTGGTGGGACAAGGGCCCGAAATGAGCAGTTCTTC
CDR3aa: CASSFGGTRARNEQFF

abundance: NA
d_gene: TRBD1
v_gene: TRBV2
j_gene: TRBJ2-5
CDR3nt: TGTGCCAGCAGCAACAGGGGGCGAGAGACCCAGTACTTC
CDR3aa: CASSNRGRETQYF

abundance: NA
d_gene: NA
v_gene: TRBV5-1
j_gene: TRBJ2-1
CDR3nt: TGCGCCAGCAGCTTGGTTGCTACTGAGCAGTTCTTC
CDR3aa: CASSLVATEQFF

abundance: NA
d_gene: TRBD1
v_gene: TRBV7-2
j_gene: TRBJ2-7
CDR3nt: TGTGCCAGCAGCTTAGCAGGGACAGGGGCCTACGAGCAGTACTTC
CDR3aa: CASSLAGTGAYEQYF

abundance: NA
d_gene: NA
v_gene: TRBV19
j_gene: TRBJ1-2
CDR3nt: TGTGCCAGTAGTATGAGACAGGTCTATGGCTACACCTTC
CDR3aa: CASSMRQVYGYTF

abundance: NA
d_gene: TRBD2
v_gene: TRBV7-6
j_gene: TRBJ2-7
CDR3nt: TGTGCCAGCAGCCAACTTCAGCGGGGCTACTACGAGCAGTACTTC
CDR3aa: CASSQLQRGYYEQYF

abundance: few
d_gene: NA
v_gene: TRBV19
j_gene: TRBJ2-7
CDR3nt: TGTGCCAGTAGTATACTGGCAGACTACGAGCAGTACTTC
CDR3aa: CASSILADYEQYF

abundance: NA
d_gene: NA
v_gene: TRBV2
j_gene: TRBJ2-1
CDR3nt: TGTGCCAGCAGTTACACCGAAGTGGTGAATGAGCAGTTCTTC
CDR3aa: CASSYTEVVNEQFF

abundance: NA
d_gene: NA
v_gene: TRBV6-5
j_gene: TRBJ1-6
CDR3nt: TGTGCCAGCAGACAGACAGTGGTTTCACCCCTCCACTTT
CDR3aa: CASRQTVVSPLHF

abundance: few
d_gene: TRBD1
v_gene: TRBV29-1
j_gene: TRBJ2-7
CDR3nt: TGCAGCGTTGAGCCCCTCGGGACAGGGTCCTACGAGCAGTACTTC
CDR3aa: CSVEPLGTGSYEQYF

abundance: NA
d_gene: TRBD2
v_gene: TRBV5-4
j_gene: TRBJ2-2
CDR3nt: TGTGCCAGCAGCTTGGGGACTAGATCCACCGGGGAGCTGTTTTTT
CDR3aa: CASSLGTRSTGELFF

abundance: NA
d_gene: NA
v_gene: TRBV14
j_gene: TRBJ2-5
CDR3nt: TGTGCCAGCAGCCCCCTAGGACAGGCGGGGGAGACCCAGTACTTC
CDR3aa: CASSPLGQAGETQYF

abundance: NA
d_gene: TRBD1
v_gene: TRBV10-3
j_gene: TRBJ2-1
CDR3nt: TGTGCCATCAGGGCGGACAGGGGTACCAATGAGCAGTTCTTC
CDR3aa: CAIRADRGTNEQFF

abundance: NA
d_gene: TRBD1
v_gene: TRBV10-3
j_gene: TRBJ1-5
CDR3nt: TGTGCCATCAGTGGAGTACCGGGACAGGGGGCTGAACAGCCCCAGCATTTT
CDR3aa: CAISGVPGQGAEQPQHF

abundance: NA
d_gene: TRBD1
v_gene: TRBV4-3
j_gene: TRBJ2-2
CDR3nt: TGCGCCAGCAGCCAAGAAGGGACAGGGTACACCGGGGAGCTGTTTTTT
CDR3aa: CASSQEGTGYTGELFF

abundance: NA
d_gene: TRBD1
v_gene: TRBV7-6
j_gene: TRBJ1-3
CDR3nt: TGTGCCAGCAGCCCCGGACAGGGACGGTCCATATATTTT
CDR3aa: CASSPGQGRSIYF

abundance: NA
d_gene: TRBD1
v_gene: TRBV6-5
j_gene: TRBJ1-3
CDR3nt: TGTGCCAGCAGAACAAGGACAGGGGGAGACACCATATATTTT
CDR3aa: CASRTRTGGDTIYF

abundance: NA
d_gene: TRBD1
v_gene: TRBV28
j_gene: TRBJ1-2
CDR3nt: TGTGCCAGCAGCGCCGGGACAGCTTTTTTTCAAGCTAACTATGGCTACACCTTC
CDR3aa: CASSAGTAFFQANYGYTF

abundance: NA
d_gene: NA
v_gene: TRBV11-1
j_gene: TRBJ2-5
CDR3nt: TGTGCCAGCAGCTTAGACCCGGGGGAGACCCAGTACTTC
CDR3aa: CASSLDPGETQYF

abundance: NA
d_gene: NA
v_gene: TRBV7-8
j_gene: TRBJ1-5
CDR3nt: TGTGCCAGCAGCCCATCAGGGTTAGTGCAGCCCCAGCATTTT
CDR3aa: CASSPSGLVQPQHF

abundance: once
d_gene: TRBD2
v_gene: TRBV25-1
j_gene: TRBJ2-1
CDR3nt: TGTGCCAGCAGTCAGGGTGGACTAGCGGGCCACAATGAGCAGTTCTTC
CDR3aa: CASSQGGLAGHNEQFF

abundance: NA
d_gene: NA
v_gene: TRBV10-3
j_gene: TRBJ1-1
CDR3nt: TGTGCCATCAGTGAGGGCGGGGAGCGAGGGAACACTGAAGCTTTCTTT
CDR3aa: CAISEGGERGNTEAFF

abundance: NA
d_gene: NA
v_gene: TRBV3-1/TRBV3-2
j_gene: TRBJ1-6
CDR3nt: TGTGCCAGCAGCCAAGGGCTCTCCTATAATTCACCCCTCCACTTT
CDR3aa: CASSQGLSYNSPLHF

abundance: few
d_gene: NA
v_gene: TRBV3-1/TRBV3-2
j_gene: TRBJ1-1
CDR3nt: TGTGCCAGCAGCCAAACCGACAGGCCCCCCGGAGGAGCTTTCTTT
CDR3aa: CASSQTDRPPGGAFF

abundance: few
d_gene: NA
v_gene: TRBV19
j_gene: TRBJ2-5
CDR3nt: TGTGCCAGTAGTAGACAGCAAGAGACCCAGTACTTC
CDR3aa: CASSRQQETQYF

abundance: NA
d_gene: NA
v_gene: TRBV23-1
j_gene: TRBJ1-4
CDR3nt: TGCGCCAGCAGTAATGCGGAACTGTTTTTT
CDR3aa: CASSNAELFF

abundance: NA
d_gene: NA
v_gene: TRBV5-5
j_gene: TRBJ2-1
CDR3nt: TGTGCCAGCAGCTTTGACAGGAACTACAATGAGCAGTTCTTC
CDR3aa: CASSFDRNYNEQFF

abundance: once
d_gene: NA
v_gene: TRBV6-5
j_gene: TRBJ2-1
CDR3nt: TGTGCCAGCAGTATCAGGGACTCGGCCTACAATGAGCAGTTCTTC
CDR3aa: CASSIRDSAYNEQFF

abundance: NA
d_gene: TRBD1
v_gene: TRBV6-5
j_gene: TRBJ2-2
CDR3nt: TGTGCCAGCAGACGCGAGGGGGCCAACACCGGGGAGCTGTTTTTT
CDR3aa: CASRREGANTGELFF

abundance: NA
d_gene: NA
v_gene: TRBV28
j_gene: TRBJ2-1
CDR3nt: TGTGCCAGCACACCGGCGCGAGGGATGCATGAGCAGTTCTTC
CDR3aa: CASTPARGMHEQFF

abundance: NA
d_gene: NA
v_gene: TRBV9
j_gene: TRBJ2-5
CDR3nt: TGTGCCAGCAGCGTAGCGGGGGGCAGGCCCGGCCAAGAGACCCAGTACTTC
CDR3aa: CASSVAGGRPGQETQYF